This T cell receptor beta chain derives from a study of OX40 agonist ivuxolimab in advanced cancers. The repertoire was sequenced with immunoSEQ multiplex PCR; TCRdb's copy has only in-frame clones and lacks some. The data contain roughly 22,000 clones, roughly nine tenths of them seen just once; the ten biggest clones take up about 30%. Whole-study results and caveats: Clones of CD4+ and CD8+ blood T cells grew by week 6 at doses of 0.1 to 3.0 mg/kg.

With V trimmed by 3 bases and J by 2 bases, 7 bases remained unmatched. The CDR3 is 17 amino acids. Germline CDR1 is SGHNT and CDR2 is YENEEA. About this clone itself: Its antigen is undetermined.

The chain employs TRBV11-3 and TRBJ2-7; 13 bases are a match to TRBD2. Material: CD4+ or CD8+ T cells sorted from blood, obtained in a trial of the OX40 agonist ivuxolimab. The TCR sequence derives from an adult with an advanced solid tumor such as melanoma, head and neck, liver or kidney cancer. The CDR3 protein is CASSLNRLAGGTYEQYF. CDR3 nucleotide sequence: TGTGCCAGCAGCTTGAACCGACTAGCGGGAGGAACCTACGAGCAGTACTTC.